This entry lists 5 T cell receptor beta chains sequenced from one sample in a study of blood T cell repertoires in COVID-19. Sequenced by immunoSEQ multiplex PCR; TCRdb stores in-frame clones only, minus some. The sample lists almost 30,000 clones, 80% seen once, with more than 40% in the top ten. The specimen sequenced was peripheral blood. These receptors all come from a woman aged 70-85 years with acute or convalescent COVID-19.

The rearrangement uses TRBV5-6 and TRBJ2-1; TRBD2 aligns across 7 bases. The CDR3 runs to 14 residues. Unmatched junction bases numbered 11, after V lost 4 bases and J lost 10 bases. Germline values: CDR1 SGHDT, CDR2 YYEEEE. The DNA of the CDR3 is TGTGCCAGCAGCCCGGGGGAAGAGCGGGGAGAGCAGTTCTTC. This translates into CASSPGEERGEQFF.

The J gene is TRBJ2-5, the V gene TRBV19, with TRBD1 matching over 7 bases. The trim removed 5 bases at V and 5 bases at J, leaving 5 bases unmatched. This CDR3 has 13 residues. The germline CDR1 and CDR2 sequences are LNHDA and SQIVND (reference sequence). The CDR3 spells CASSVTGSETQYF. CDR3 nucleotides: TGTGCCAGTAGTGTGACAGGGTCCGAGACCCAGTACTTC.

The chain carries TRBV11-2 and TRBJ2-1; TRBD2 aligns across 9 bases. The CDR3 consists of 11 residues. V lost 7 bases, J lost 15 bases, and 7 bases stayed unmatched. Germline V gives CDR1 SGHAT, CDR2 FQNNGV. The CDR3 DNA sequence: TGTGCCAGCACAAGCGGGGGGTCTTTGTTCTTC. This encodes CASTSGGSLFF.

V usage is TRBV30 and J usage is TRBJ2-6, with 10 bases aligning to TRBD1. The CDR3 contains 18 residues. Germline trimming cut 2 bases from V and 0 bases from J; bases unmatched to any gene: 7. Germline V gives CDR1 GTSNPN, CDR2 SVGIG (reference sequence). The DNA of the CDR3 is TGTGCCTGGAGTAACCCGACAGGGGGCCCCTCTGGGGCCAACGTCCTGACTTTC. This sequence encodes CAWSNPTGGPSGANVLTF.

In its sample, this clone was seen a few times. The CDR3 DNA reads TGTGCCAGCAGCAGGAGAACGGGACACTATAATTCACCCCTCCACTTT. This gives the protein CASSRRTGHYNSPLHF. The V call is TRBV21-1, the J call TRBJ1-6; the table's D call of TRBD1 was not tested on the DNA. TRBV21-1 is reported as a pseudogene. The CDR3 runs 16 residues.